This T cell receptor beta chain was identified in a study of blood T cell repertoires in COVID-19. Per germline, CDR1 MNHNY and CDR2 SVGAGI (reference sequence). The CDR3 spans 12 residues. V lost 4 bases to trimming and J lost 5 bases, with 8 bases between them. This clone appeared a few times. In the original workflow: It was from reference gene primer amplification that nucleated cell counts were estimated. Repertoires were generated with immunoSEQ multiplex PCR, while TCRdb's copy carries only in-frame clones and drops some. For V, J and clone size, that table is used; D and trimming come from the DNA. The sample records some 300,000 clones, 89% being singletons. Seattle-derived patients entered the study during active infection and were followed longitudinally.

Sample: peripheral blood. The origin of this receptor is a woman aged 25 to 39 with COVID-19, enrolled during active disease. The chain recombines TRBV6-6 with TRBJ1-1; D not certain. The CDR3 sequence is CASSSPGTEAFF. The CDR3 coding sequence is TGTGCCAGCAGTTCCCCCGGGACTGAAGCTTTCTTT.